This paragraph reports one T cell receptor (beta chain). The antigen is not known. In every patient, relapse followed autologous stem cell transplantation, while exposure to brentuximab vedotin differed. The sample comes from a study of PD-1 blockade in classical Hodgkin lymphoma. Study results and caveats: It was CD4+ TCR diversity, not CD8+, that rose significantly by C4D1. Complete responders showed a baseline diversity that resembled the diversity of newly diagnosed patients.

Repertoires were generated with immunoSEQ multiplex PCR, while TCRdb's copy carries only in-frame clones and drops some. The sample holds about 36,000 clones, 60% to 80% seen once. The germline CDR1 and CDR2 sequences are SGHRS and YFSETQ. The CDR3 length is 14 residues. Deletions cut 7 bases from V and 2 bases from J, with 13 bases between. The specimen comprised peripheral blood mononuclear cells (PBMCs), sampled before the second cycle of nivolumab. The sequence was obtained from a human donor with classical Hodgkin lymphoma. J is TRBJ2-1 and V is TRBV5-1; a possible D gene is TRBD2 (6 bases). CDR3 DNA: TGCGCCAGCGGACGGGACTCAACCTACAATGAGCAGTTCTTC. Encoded protein: CASGRDSTYNEQFF.